Presented here are 19 T cell receptor beta chains from one specimen sequenced in a study of Ad26.COV2.S vaccination and SARS-CoV-2 variants. Treatment denoted: about 20 received Ad26.COV2.S at low or high dose, single or two shots; 5 received placebo; per-sample allocation not given. Day 63 following the first vaccine or placebo injection was when the samples were taken. The assay was immunoSEQ multiplex PCR, and TCRdb's table has in-frame clones only and misses some. The table has 510,000 or so clones, about 83% seen once. The sequencing used peripheral blood, collected in a trial of Ad26.COV2.S vaccine versus placebo. These receptors were taken from a person aged 18-65 years who received the Ad26.COV2.S COVID-19 vaccine or a placebo.

The chain couples TRBV7-2 to TRBJ2-5; D is perhaps TRBD2 (6 bases). Germline V gives CDR1 SGHTA, CDR2 FQGNSA. Deletions cut 5 bases from V and 5 bases from J, with 12 bases between. This CDR3 is 13 amino acids long. CDR3 residues: CASSQLAAETQYF. CDR3 nucleotide sequence: TGTGCCAGCAGCCAACTAGCAGCTGAGACCCAGTACTTC.

The V and J genes are TRBV28 and TRBJ2-7; 8 positions agree with TRBD2. V trimming: 5 bases; J trimming: 7 bases; junction bases outside the gene matches: 7. The CDR3 totals 13 residues. The germline V gene has CDR1 MDHEN and CDR2 SYDVKM. The CDR3 DNA sequence: TGTGCCAGCAGTGAGGTGGGCGGGAGGGAGCAGTACTTC. Its protein product is CASSEVGGREQYF.

There are a few counts of this clone. The chain is built from TRBV7-9 and TRBJ2-7; 11 bases line up with TRBD1. CDR3 length: 15 amino acids. Per germline, CDR1 SEHNR and CDR2 FQNEAQ (reference sequence). The J segment lost 3 bases and the V segment lost 5 bases, leaving 6 bases of the junction unmatched. This CDR3 reads CASSPRDRGGYEQYF. CDR3 nucleotides: TGTGCCAGCAGCCCCCGGGACAGGGGGGGCTACGAGCAGTACTTC.

Comment on this clone: This sample also contains other DNA sequences that code for the same CDR3. The genes are TRBV19 and TRBJ1-2; 9 bases match TRBD1. The CDR3 totals 13 residues. The trim removed 5 bases at V and 4 bases at J, leaving 2 bases unmatched. The germline CDR1 and CDR2 sequences are LNHDA and SQIVND (reference sequence). This CDR3 reads CASSPTGGYGYTF. The CDR3 nucleotides are TGTGCCAGTAGTCCGACAGGGGGCTATGGCTACACCTTC.

This sequence joins TRBV15 and TRBJ1-5, with 7 bases that match TRBD1. Germline-derived CDR1 and CDR2 are LNHNV and YYDKDF (reference sequence). The CDR3 spans 15 residues. V was pared by 3 bases and J by 5 bases, with 7 bases of the junction left unmatched. The CDR3 DNA sequence: TGTGCCACCAGCAGCCGAGGGGGCCCGGATCAGCCCCAGCATTTT. This encodes CATSSRGGPDQPQHF. Supplemented by reference TRBV15 and TRBJ1-5, the full variable domain reads DAMVIQNPRYQVTQFGKPVTLSCSQTLNHNVMYWYQQKSSQAPKLLFHYYDKDFNNEADTPDNFQSRRPNTSFCFLDIRSPGLGDTAMYLCATSSRGGPDQPQHFGDGTRLSIL.

This chain connects TRBV19 to TRBJ1-4, with unresolved D. The CDR3 is 13 residues long. The V and J ends lost 2 bases and 7 bases respectively, with 8 bases between them. Germline lookup yields CDR1 LNHDA and CDR2 SQIVND (reference sequence). CDR3 nucleotides: TGTGCCAGTAGTATATACCACTCTGAAAAACTGTTTTTT. This encodes CASSIYHSEKLFF.

The V call is TRBV3-1 (or the pseudogene TRBV3-2), the J call TRBJ2-1; unclear D gene. Trimming removed 1 base at V and 6 bases at J, with 13 bases between. Germline V CDR1 and CDR2: LGHDT, YNNKEL (reference sequence). The CDR3 has 15 amino acids. CDR3 sequence (DNA): TGTGCCAGCAGCCAAGGATTAGGGCAGCTCAATGAGCAGTTCTTC. Translated: CASSQGLGQLNEQFF.

The chain employs TRBV7-9 and TRBJ2-2; D not certain. Germline loops: CDR1 SEHNR, CDR2 FQNEAQ (reference sequence). V was clipped by 3 bases and J by 3 bases, with 11 bases between them. There are 15 residues in the CDR3. CDR3 sequence: CASSLAKGHTGELFF. For the CDR3, the DNA is TGTGCCAGCAGCTTGGCTAAAGGGCACACCGGGGAGCTGTTTTTT.

The CDR3 nucleotides are TGCGCCAGCAGCCAAGGCCTCAATGAAAAACTGTTTTTT. This encodes CASSQGLNEKLFF. This chain links TRBV4-3 with TRBJ1-4; D ambiguous. The CDR3 contains 13 residues. Germline CDR1 is LGHNA and CDR2 is YSLEER. Trimming took 1 base from V and 5 from J, leaving 5 bases between them.

The chain is built from TRBV6-6 and TRBJ2-4, with 14 bases fitting TRBD2. After removal of 4 bases from V and 7 bases from J, the junction contained 6 bases not matched to a gene. CDR3 size: 16 residues. Germline V gene lookup returns CDR1 MNHNY and CDR2 SVGAGI (reference sequence). The CDR3 region is CASSSGTSGSFNIQYF. Written as DNA, the CDR3 is TGTGCCAGCAGTTCCGGGACTAGCGGGAGTTTTAACATTCAGTACTTC.

The V call is TRBV9, the J call TRBJ1-1; possible D gene TRBD1, 6 bases. The V and J ends lost 3 bases and 6 bases respectively, with 18 bases between them. The CDR3 loop spans 15 amino acids. Germline CDR1 SGDLS, CDR2 YYNGEE. In DNA, the CDR3 is TGTGCCAGCAGCGCAACCGGGACACCGCTATCTGAAGCTTTCTTT. This codes for CASSATGTPLSEAFF.

The chain has TRBV28 and TRBJ1-2; 7 bases align to TRBD1. From germline, CDR1 is MDHEN and CDR2 SYDVKM. CDR3 length equals 16 residues. J gave up 1 base and V 6 bases, and 11 bases lay outside the gene matches. CDR3 sequence (DNA): TGTGCCAGCAGAATGACAGGGTCAGGGATTAACTATGGCTACACCTTC. Amino acid sequence: CASRMTGSGINYGYTF.

The rearrangement uses TRBV18 and TRBJ2-5; D gene ambiguous. Germline assignment: CDR1 KGHSH and CDR2 LQKENI. The ends were cut back, 2 bases at V and 5 bases at J, with 6 bases in the middle. The CDR3 sequence is 12 residues long. The CDR3 spells CASSPYRETQYF. The CDR3 bases are TGTGCCAGCTCACCATATCGGGAGACCCAGTACTTC. The full variable domain, its missing parts supplied by reference TRBV18 and TRBJ2-5, is NAGVMQNPRHLVRRRGQEARLRCSPMKGHSHVYWYRQLPEEGLKFMVYLQKENIIDESGMPKERFSAEFPKEGPSILRIQQVVRGDSAAYFCASSPYRETQYFGPGTRLLVL.

The rearrangement uses TRBV7-8 and TRBJ2-1; D is perhaps TRBD2 (6 bases). CDR1 is SGHVS and CDR2 is FQNEAQ in the germline V gene. CDR3 length: 13 amino acids. Trimming left V 1 base short and J 12 bases short, with 13 bases between. The CDR3 spells CASSLDSGRMQFF. CDR3 bases: TGTGCCAGCAGCTTAGATTCAGGGAGGATGCAGTTCTTC.

As regards this clone: The same CDR3 is also encoded by other DNA sequences in this sample. The chain has TRBV6-6 and TRBJ2-3; 10 nucleotides agree with TRBD2. Per germline, CDR1 MNHNY and CDR2 SVGAGI (reference sequence). V gave up 5 bases and J gave up 1 base; unmatched junction bases: 6. The CDR3 consists of 16 residues. The DNA for the CDR3 is TGTGCCAGCAGTCGACCGGGGACTAGCGGCACAGATACGCAGTATTTT. This gives the protein CASSRPGTSGTDTQYF.

This sequence joins TRBV4-3 and TRBJ2-2, with D hard to call. This CDR3 has 14 residues. The germline CDR1 and CDR2 sequences are LGHNA and YSLEER. The germline V and J ends were trimmed by 1 base and 8 bases, with 11 bases remaining between them. CDR3 loop: CASSQALLIGELFF. The DNA of the CDR3 is TGCGCCAGCAGCCAAGCCCTATTAATAGGGGAGCTGTTTTTT.

The rearrangement links TRBV9 to TRBJ2-7; TRBD2 might be the D (6 bases). V gave up 3 bases and J gave up 3 bases, with 19 bases separating them. In germline, CDR1 is SGDLS, CDR2 YYNGEE. There are 16 residues in the CDR3. The chain's CDR3 is CASSDGGSGGLYEQYF. As DNA, the CDR3 is TGTGCCAGCAGCGATGGGGGGTCCGGCGGGCTCTACGAGCAGTACTTC.

This chain joins TRBV2 and TRBJ2-3; the D is unclear. CDR3 size: 12 residues. The V gene lost 6 bases and the J gene lost 2 bases, with 6 bases spanning the gap. The germline V gene encodes CDR1 SNHLY and CDR2 FYNNEI. Here the CDR3 DNA reads TGTGCCAGCAGAGGAGACACAGATACGCAGTATTTT. Encoded protein: CASRGDTDTQYF.

This chain joins TRBV4-1 and TRBJ2-7; TRBD1 might be the D (6 bases). The V end lost 5 bases, the J end lost 5 bases, and 19 bases lay between the germline ends. Germline lookup yields CDR1 MGHRA and CDR2 YSYEKL. The CDR3 consists of 15 residues. This chain's CDR3 is CASSKTTGTVHEQYF. The CDR3 DNA sequence: TGCGCCAGCAGCAAGACCACAGGGACGGTACACGAGCAGTACTTC.